This TCR beta chain originates from a study of blood T cell repertoires in COVID-19. Patients in Seattle were enrolled during active infection, then followed longitudinally. In the original workflow: For nucleated cells, counts were estimated from reference gene primer amplification. The data were produced by immunoSEQ multiplex PCR, yet TCRdb's version contains in-frame clones alone and is incomplete. D and trimming were read from the DNA, whereas the V and J calls and clone size are those reported in that table. The table includes more than 300,000 clones, approximately 88% detected once. With V trimmed by 6 bases and J by 3 bases, 3 bases remained unmatched. Germline V lookup: CDR1 SNHLY, CDR2 FYNNEI. The CDR3 totals 13 residues.

The TCR sequence derives from a woman in her thirties with COVID-19, enrolled during active disease. Input material: peripheral blood. This rearrangement joins TRBV2 to TRBJ2-3, with 7 bases that match TRBD2. CDR3 amino acids: CASRGRVTDTQYF. In DNA, the CDR3 is TGTGCCAGCAGGGGGAGGGTAACAGATACGCAGTATTTT.